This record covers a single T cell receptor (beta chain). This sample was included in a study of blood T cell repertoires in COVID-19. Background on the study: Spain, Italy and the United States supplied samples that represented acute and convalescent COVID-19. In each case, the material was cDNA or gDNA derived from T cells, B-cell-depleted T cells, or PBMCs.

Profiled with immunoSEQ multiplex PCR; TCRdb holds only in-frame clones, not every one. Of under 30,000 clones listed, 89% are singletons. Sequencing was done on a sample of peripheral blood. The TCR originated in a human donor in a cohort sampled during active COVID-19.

For the CDR3, the DNA is TGCAGCGTTGGATCTCTAAGCTCCTACAATGAGCAGTTCTTC. Protein sequence: CSVGSLSSYNEQFF. The chain combines TRBV29-1 with TRBJ2-1; D not resolved. Germline V lookup: CDR1 SQVTM, CDR2 ANQGSEA. V was shortened by 4 bases and J by 0 bases, with 10 bases between the two germline ends. The CDR3 contains 14 residues.